The 18 T cell receptor beta chains below come from one sample, sequenced in a study of T cell responses to AZD1222 COVID-19 vaccine. Assay: immunoSEQ multiplex PCR; the TCRdb copy retains only in-frame clones and omits some. The data show 100,000 to 150,000 clones, approximately 84% seen once. The sequences come from peripheral blood, collected on day 0 of AZD1222 vaccination. The receptors were gathered from an adult in good health.

The rearrangement joins TRBV13 to TRBJ2-7; a possible D gene is TRBD1 (6 bases). This CDR3 region has 13 residues. The ends were cut back, 8 bases at V and 7 bases at J, with 18 bases in the middle. The germline V gene encodes CDR1 PRHDT and CDR2 FYEKMQ (reference sequence). In DNA, the CDR3 is TGTGCCAGCCTAATCAGGGGCGATGAAGAGCAGTACTTC. This gives the protein CASLIRGDEEQYF.

This chain connects TRBV11-3 to TRBJ2-1; 10 bases match TRBD2. The germline V gene has CDR1 SGHNT and CDR2 YENEEA. This CDR3 has 16 residues. With V trimmed by 5 bases and J by 4 bases, 8 bases remained unmatched. The CDR3 nucleotides read TGTGCCAGCAGCCCCCAGCGGGGGGGAAAGTACAATGAGCAGTTCTTC. It translates to CASSPQRGGKYNEQFF.

The chain recombines TRBV27 with TRBJ1-1; TRBD1 might be the D (5 bases). This CDR3 is 14 amino acids long. V lost 1 base and J lost 9, with 15 bases in between. The germline V gene has CDR1 MNHEY and CDR2 SMNVEV (reference sequence). In DNA, the CDR3 is TGTGCCAGCAGTTTATGGCCGGTAGAGGGGAAAGCTTTCTTT. The encoded protein is CASSLWPVEGKAFF.

This chain uses TRBV15 with TRBJ1-2; unclear D gene. Germline lookup yields CDR1 LNHNV and CDR2 YYDKDF (reference sequence). The CDR3 has 15 amino acids. V was clipped by 5 bases and J by 4 bases, with 17 bases between them. CDR3: CATSQAGPVRYGYTF. The CDR3 nucleotides read TGTGCCACCAGCCAGGCAGGCCCAGTCCGCTATGGCTACACCTTC.

This rearrangement joins TRBV28 to TRBJ1-2, with 8 positions matching TRBD1. There are 17 residues in the CDR3. With 4 bases clipped from V and 3 bases from J, the junction kept 13 bases outside the gene matches. The germline V gene encodes CDR1 MDHEN and CDR2 SYDVKM. As DNA, the CDR3 is TGTGCCAGCAGTTCACCACAGGGGGAGGGGGCTTACTATGGCTACACCTTC. Translating it yields CASSSPQGEGAYYGYTF.

This chain connects TRBV5-1 to TRBJ2-1; D is possibly TRBD1 or TRBD2 (5 bases each). Germline V gives CDR1 SGHRS, CDR2 YFSETQ. V lost 3 bases to trimming and J lost 7 bases, with 14 bases between them. The CDR3 length is 14 residues. The CDR3: CASSSGADGNEQFF. DNA for the CDR3: TGCGCCAGCAGCTCCGGGGCAGATGGTAATGAGCAGTTCTTC.

The V gene is TRBV3-1 (or the pseudogene TRBV3-2), the J gene TRBJ2-5; TRBD2 matches 11 bases. The ends lost 4 bases at V and 2 bases at J; junction bases unmatched: 18. This CDR3 comprises 20 residues. Germline CDR1 is LGHDT and CDR2 is YNNKEL (reference sequence). The CDR3: CASSRTRTSGRLGLQETQYF. The DNA of the CDR3 is TGTGCCAGCAGCCGAACCCGGACTAGCGGGCGGCTCGGCTTACAAGAGACCCAGTACTTC.

In regard to this clone: Different DNA sequences within this sample yield the same CDR3. The J gene is TRBJ2-3, the V gene TRBV6-5; the D gene is possibly TRBD1 (6 bases). This CDR3 spans 13 amino acids. Germline V gives CDR1 MNHEY, CDR2 SVGAGI. The V end lost 5 bases, the J end lost 1 base, and 7 bases lay between the germline ends. Here the CDR3 DNA reads TGTGCCAGCAGTCGACAGGGCACAGATACGCAGTATTTT. This gives the protein CASSRQGTDTQYF.

The chain combines TRBV19 with TRBJ1-6; no firm D call. CDR1 is LNHDA and CDR2 is SQIVND in the germline V gene (reference sequence). V shed 8 bases and J shed 0 bases, with 8 bases lying between them. This CDR3 is built from 14 residues. In nucleotides, the CDR3 is TGTGCCAGTCGACTGAGCTCCTATAATTCACCCCTCCACTTT. Its protein product is CASRLSSYNSPLHF.

This chain joins TRBV7-2 and TRBJ1-5; possible D gene TRBD1, 5 bases. V lost 5 bases, J lost 0 bases, and 17 bases lay in between. The CDR3 is 17 amino acids. From germline, CDR1 is SGHTA and CDR2 FQGNSA. CDR3 in amino acids: CASSPGTGVDSNQPQHF. CDR3 DNA sequence: TGTGCCAGCAGCCCAGGGACGGGTGTCGATAGCAATCAGCCCCAGCATTTT.

V usage is TRBV18 and J usage is TRBJ2-1; 9 bases map to TRBD1. The CDR3 covers 16 residues. Losses at the gene ends were 4 bases for V and 0 bases for J; bases not matched to a gene: 4. Germline-derived CDR1 and CDR2 are KGHSH and LQKENI. DNA for the CDR3: TGTGCCAGCTCACTGGACAGGGGTGGCTCCTACAATGAGCAGTTCTTC. Its protein product is CASSLDRGGSYNEQFF.

The V and J genes are TRBV7-9 and TRBJ1-2; no clear D gene. The V gene lost 0 bases and the J gene lost 6 bases, with 11 bases spanning the gap. Germline V gene lookup returns CDR1 SEHNR and CDR2 FQNEAQ (reference sequence). The CDR3 is made up of 14 amino acids. DNA of the CDR3: TGTGCCAGCAGCTTAGCCAGGCCCGAGAATGGCTACACCTTC. It encodes CASSLARPENGYTF.

CDR3 protein: CASSMVSNTEAFF. The CDR3 bases are TGTGCCAGCTCGATGGTTTCGAACACTGAAGCTTTCTTT. This rearrangement joins TRBV18 to TRBJ1-1; D ambiguous. The CDR3 consists of 13 residues. V lost 6 bases and J lost 1, with 9 bases in between. CDR1 is KGHSH and CDR2 is LQKENI in the germline V gene.

The V gene is TRBV25-1, the J gene TRBJ1-2; D not resolved. Trimming removed 2 bases at V and 7 bases at J, with 8 bases between. This CDR3 contains 12 residues. Germline CDR1 reads MGHDK; CDR2 reads SYGVNS. CDR3 sequence reads: CASSERVGGYTF. The DNA for the CDR3 is TGTGCCAGCAGTGAAAGGGTCGGTGGCTACACCTTC.

The chain uses TRBV18 and TRBJ2-2, with 9 bases identical to TRBD1. V shed 1 base and J 1 base; nucleotides not matched to a gene: 1. Germline V gene data show CDR1 as KGHSH and CDR2 as LQKENI. The CDR3 covers 16 residues. As DNA, the CDR3 is TGTGCCAGCTCACCACAGGGACAGGGGAACACCGGGGAGCTGTTTTTT. It codes for CASSPQGQGNTGELFF.

The chain uses TRBV10-2 and TRBJ1-4, with D perhaps TRBD1 (5 bases). V was cut by 8 bases and J by 0 bases, with 10 bases left in between. The CDR3 is 14 residues long. In germline, CDR1 is WSHSY, CDR2 SAAADI. In DNA form, the CDR3 reads TGCGCCAGCCGGGACGTCGCAACTAATGAAAAACTGTTTTTT. The encoded protein is CASRDVATNEKLFF.

The gene calls are TRBV10-3 and TRBJ1-4, with D perhaps matching TRBD1 (5 bases). V dropped 6 bases and J dropped 10 bases, with 15 bases sitting between them. The CDR3 extends over 13 amino acids. The V gene's germline CDR1 is ENHRY and CDR2 SYGVKD. Written as DNA, the CDR3 is TGTGCCATCAGGTCCCCAGTGGGGGGAAAACTGTTTTTT. Amino acids: CAIRSPVGGKLFF.

V is TRBV10-3 and J is TRBJ1-2; D is possibly TRBD1 (5 bases). The length of the CDR3 is 16 residues. V lost 3 bases, J lost 2 bases, and 16 bases lay in between. CDR1 and CDR2 (germline): ENHRY, SYGVKD. The CDR3 DNA reads TGTGCCATCAGTGAAGGCTTGGGCAGGGAAAACTATGGCTACACCTTC. As protein: CAISEGLGRENYGYTF.